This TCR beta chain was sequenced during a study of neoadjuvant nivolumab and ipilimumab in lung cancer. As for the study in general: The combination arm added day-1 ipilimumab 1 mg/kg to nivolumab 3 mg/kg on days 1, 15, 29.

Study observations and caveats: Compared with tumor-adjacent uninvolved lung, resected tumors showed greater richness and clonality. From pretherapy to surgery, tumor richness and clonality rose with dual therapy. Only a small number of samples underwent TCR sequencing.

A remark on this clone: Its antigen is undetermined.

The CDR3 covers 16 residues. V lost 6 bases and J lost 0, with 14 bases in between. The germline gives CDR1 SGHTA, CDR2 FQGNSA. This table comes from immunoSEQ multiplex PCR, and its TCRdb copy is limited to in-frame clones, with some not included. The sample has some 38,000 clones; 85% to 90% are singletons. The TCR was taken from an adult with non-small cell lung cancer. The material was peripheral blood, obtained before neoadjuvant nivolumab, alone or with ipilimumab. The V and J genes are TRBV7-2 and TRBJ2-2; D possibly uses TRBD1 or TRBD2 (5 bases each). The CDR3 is CASSFTGTSNTGELFF. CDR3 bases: TGTGCCAGCAGTTTTACCGGGACCTCGAACACCGGGGAGCTGTTTTTT.